This T cell receptor (beta chain) came from a study of T cells in Graves' hyperthyroidism and ophthalmopathy. RNA transcripts yielded amplified TCR beta CDR3 regions. A first-round RT-PCR of the TCR CDR3 used the HTBI primer set. MiXCR was run by TCRdb on the multiplex PCR reads, yielding one entry per CDR3 protein. This table holds over 700,000 distinct CDR3 sequences, around a sixth found once. V was clipped by 1 base and J by 1 base, with 8 bases between them. CDR3 size: 14 residues. The germline V gene encodes CDR1 LGHDT and CDR2 YNNKEL (reference sequence). The material sequenced was blood. V is TRBV3-1 and J is TRBJ2-7, with D unclear. The sequence was obtained from a woman in her 50s with Graves' hyperthyroidism that later progressed to Graves' ophthalmopathy. The CDR3 DNA is TGTGCCAGCAGCCAAGGTTATGGTTCCTACGAGCAGTACTTC. This translates into CASSQGYGSYEQYF.